The clone carrying this TCR beta chain was found many times. The antigen is unknown. Sample barcodes and UMIs were carried by the TCR alpha and TCR beta cDNA libraries that 5'RACE generated with constant-segment primers. TCRdb passed the 5' RACE reads through MiXCR, listing each CDR3 protein once. The data hold 350,000 to 400,000 distinct CDR3 sequences, with over 13% observed a single time. CDR3 length: 15 residues. The V and J ends lost 0 bases and 3 bases respectively, with 13 bases between them. Germline CDR1 and CDR2: SGHRS and YFSETQ. The source of the sample is a study of T-cell memory formation after mild COVID-19. Broader study findings: Largely, contracting CD4+ clones fell within CM and EM, and contracting CD8+ clones within EMRA. Some clones that responded were present in memory (sampled pre-infection), which suggests cross-reactive memory joined. The study found balanced CD4/CD8 in clones contracting day 15 to 85 and a CD4+ lean in later expanders.

The sequenced sample was PBMCs or a T cell subset sorted from them (not recorded which). The V and J genes are TRBV5-1 and TRBJ2-7; D remains unclear. The clonotype originates from a man aged 18-30 years who had mild COVID-19 (a few samples of this study predate the infection). Cell type and time point are not known. The CDR3 nucleotides read TGCGCCAGCAGCTTGGAATGGCGTCCAAGCTACGAGCAGTACTTC. This encodes CASSLEWRPSYEQYF.